A single sample gave rise to the 27 T cell receptor beta chains below, sequenced in a study of blood T cell repertoires in COVID-19. Clones were read by immunoSEQ multiplex PCR, and TCRdb kept only the in-frame ones, dropping some. The sample has under 250,000 clones, 83% seen once. Input material: PBMCs or T cells enriched from blood (not recorded which). These TCRs come from a woman in her forties who had been exposed to COVID-19.

The J gene is TRBJ2-1, the V gene TRBV6-5; TRBD2 matches 8 bases. CDR3 size: 15 residues. After removal of 4 bases from V and 1 base from J, the junction contained 3 bases not matched to a gene. The germline V gene encodes CDR1 MNHEY and CDR2 SVGAGI. In nucleotides, the CDR3 is TGTGCCAGCAGTTCCACTAGCGGATCCTACAATGAGCAGTTCTTC. Amino acid sequence: CASSSTSGSYNEQFF.

The genes are TRBV5-1 and TRBJ2-3; D possibly corresponds to TRBD1 (8 bases). The germline V gene encodes CDR1 SGHRS and CDR2 YFSETQ. The length of the CDR3 is 16 residues. The V and J ends lost 0 bases and 5 bases respectively, with 16 bases between them. The CDR3 DNA sequence: TGCGCCAGCAGCTTGGGGACAGGGCTAGCGGTAGATACGCAGTATTTT. Its translation: CASSLGTGLAVDTQYF.

The chain links TRBV9 to TRBJ2-1, with 14 nucleotides matching TRBD2. The CDR3 loop spans 16 amino acids. V trimming: 2 bases; J trimming: 10 bases; junction bases outside the gene matches: 8. Germline-derived CDR1 and CDR2 are SGDLS and YYNGEE. The CDR3 nucleotides read TGTGCCAGCAGCGTGGATTCGGGACTAGCGGGGGCCGAGCAGTTCTTC. This encodes CASSVDSGLAGAEQFF.

The V call is TRBV18, the J call TRBJ2-2; D is unresolved. The V end lost 0 bases, the J end lost 5 bases, and 13 bases lay between the germline ends. The CDR3 consists of 16 residues. Germline values: CDR1 KGHSH, CDR2 LQKENI. The CDR3 is CASSPPITQATGELFF. DNA of the CDR3: TGTGCCAGCTCACCACCGATCACCCAGGCGACCGGGGAGCTGTTTTTT.

This chain connects TRBV5-4 to TRBJ2-3; 9 bases are shared with TRBD1. The CDR3 is 16 residues long. Germline-derived CDR1 and CDR2 are SGHNT and YYREEE (reference sequence). The junction had 7 bases not matched to a gene; V was cut back by 4 bases and J by 1 base. As DNA, the CDR3 is TGTGCCAGCAGCAGGGGACAGGGTACTGGCACAGATACGCAGTATTTT. Encoded protein: CASSRGQGTGTDTQYF.

The chain employs TRBV6-5 and TRBJ1-1, with D possibly matching TRBD1 (6 bases). Per germline, CDR1 MNHEY and CDR2 SVGAGI. V was trimmed by 6 bases and J by 8 bases, leaving 22 bases between them. This CDR3 spans 15 amino acids. CDR3: CASSEDGQPEHEAFF. In DNA, the CDR3 is TGTGCCAGCAGCGAGGACGGACAGCCCGAGCACGAAGCTTTCTTT.

CDR3 bases: TGTGCCAGTAGTATGAGCGGGGGCCCTTACAATGAGCAGTTCTTC. This gives the protein CASSMSGGPYNEQFF. This sequence joins TRBV19 and TRBJ2-1; 8 bases match TRBD2. J was trimmed by 4 bases and V by 3 bases; bases with no gene match: 5. Germline assignment: CDR1 LNHDA and CDR2 SQIVND (reference sequence). The CDR3 spans 15 residues. The full variable domain, in which reference TRBV19 and TRBJ2-1 provide the parts outside the CDR3, is DGGITQSPKYLFRKEGQNVTLSCEQNLNHDAMYWYRQDPGQGLRLIYYSQIVNDFQKGDIAEGYSVSREKKESFPLTVTSAQKNPTAFYLCASSMSGGPYNEQFFGPGTRLTVL.

CDR3 loop: CASSLVLRGEKLFF. The CDR3 DNA follows: TGTGCCAGCAGCTTAGTATTGAGAGGGGAAAAACTGTTTTTT. V is TRBV7-3 and J is TRBJ1-4; unclear D gene. CDR3 size: 14 residues. CDR1 and CDR2 from the germline V gene are SGHTA and FQGTGA. V dropped 2 bases and J dropped 8 bases, with 12 bases sitting between them.

The V call is TRBV3-1 (or the pseudogene TRBV3-2), the J call TRBJ1-2; D is possibly TRBD1 (6 bases). The CDR3 extends over 16 amino acids. V was pared by 1 base and J by 4 bases, with 16 bases between. Germline V gives CDR1 LGHDT, CDR2 YNNKEL (reference sequence). The CDR3 nucleotides read TGTGCCAGCAGCCAAGCCGGGACGAGAGGGGGCTATGGCTACACCTTC. This codes for CASSQAGTRGGYGYTF.

Regarding this clone: Germline is not matched at one junction end, which may reflect a read error. The V and J genes are TRBV7-2 and TRBJ2-3, with 9 bases lining up with TRBD2. Germline V CDR1 and CDR2: SGHTA, FQGNSA. This CDR3 comprises 15 residues. CDR3: CASSVAGAFPDTQYF. CDR3 DNA sequence: TGTGCCAGCAGCGTAGCGGGGGCGTTTCCAGATACGCAGTATTTT.

V usage is TRBV23-1 and J usage is TRBJ2-5; D is perhaps TRBD1 (6 bases). TRBV23-1 counts as an open reading frame of uncertain function. The CDR3 length is 15 residues. The V end was cut by 6 bases, the J end by 5 bases, with 19 bases between. The CDR3 protein is CASRFNRVWRETQYF. The DNA of the CDR3 is TGCGCCAGCAGATTTAACAGGGTTTGGCGGGAGACCCAGTACTTC.

The chain carries TRBV3-1 (or the pseudogene TRBV3-2) and TRBJ2-3, with a weak D call TRBD1 (6 bases). Per germline, CDR1 LGHDT and CDR2 YNNKEL (reference sequence). Trimming took 6 bases from V and 0 from J, leaving 13 bases between them. The CDR3 loop spans 15 amino acids. CDR3 sequence reads: CASSSAQGSTDTQYF. DNA of the CDR3: TGTGCCAGCAGTTCCGCCCAGGGGAGCACAGATACGCAGTATTTT.

This chain connects TRBV21-1 to TRBJ1-3. TRBV21-1 constitutes a pseudogene. This CDR3 is built from 15 residues. The CDR3 spells CASSESAERGNTIYF. CDR3 DNA: TGTGCCAGCAGCGAGTCTGCCGAACGAGGAAACACCATATATTTT.

V is TRBV29-1 and J is TRBJ2-7, with 8 bases aligning to TRBD1. Germline V CDR1 and CDR2: SQVTM, ANQGSEA. V was pared by 6 bases and J by 6 bases, with 13 bases of the junction left unmatched. The CDR3 length is 14 residues. CDR3: CSVVTGGSSSEQYF. For the CDR3, the DNA is TGCAGCGTCGTAACAGGGGGATCCTCTTCCGAGCAGTACTTC.

This clone was detected once. The chain recombines TRBV3-1 (or the pseudogene TRBV3-2) with TRBJ1-2; 7 positions agree with TRBD1. Looked up from germline, CDR1 is LGHDT and CDR2 is YNNKEL (reference sequence). The CDR3 contains 15 residues. Unmatched junction bases numbered 8, after V lost 0 bases and J lost 7 bases. The CDR3 reads CASSQDASGGGGYTF. The CDR3 nucleotides are TGTGCCAGCAGCCAAGATGCGTCAGGGGGAGGTGGCTACACCTTC.

The rearrangement links TRBV6-6 to TRBJ1-1, with D unresolved. Germline V gene lookup returns CDR1 MNHNY and CDR2 SVGAGI (reference sequence). Trimming cost V 8 bases and J 2 bases, with 6 bases left between them. The CDR3 loop spans 11 amino acids. The CDR3 nucleotides read TGTGCCAGCGAGGGAAACACTGAAGCTTTCTTT. Translation: CASEGNTEAFF.

This clone was seen once. The chain carries TRBV19 and TRBJ1-5, with a weak D call TRBD1 (5 bases). The CDR3 extends over 13 amino acids. V was pared by 7 bases and J by 4 bases, with 11 bases between. CDR1 and CDR2 (germline): LNHDA, SQIVND (reference sequence). CDR3 nucleotide sequence: TGTGCCAGTACTCGGGGGGGGAATCAGCCCCAGCATTTT. This sequence encodes CASTRGGNQPQHF.

This chain joins TRBV12-3 or TRBV12-4 and TRBJ2-7; D remains ambiguous. The V end lost 5 bases, the J end lost 4 bases, and 9 bases lay between the germline ends. This CDR3 has 12 residues. The CDR3 sequence: CASSTGPYEQYF. CDR3 DNA: TGTGCCAGCAGTACGGGTCCGTACGAGCAGTACTTC.

This chain links TRBV5-4 with TRBJ2-3; 9 positions match TRBD1. The CDR3 loop spans 14 amino acids. Trimming cost V 3 bases and J 3 bases; bases outside gene matches: 2. Germline CDR1 is SGHNT and CDR2 is YYREEE (reference sequence). The chain's CDR3 is CASSSGQGTDTQYF. The CDR3 DNA sequence: TGTGCCAGCAGCTCCGGACAGGGGACAGATACGCAGTATTTT.

This chain uses TRBV19 with TRBJ1-1; D gene ambiguous. CDR1 LNHDA and CDR2 SQIVND come from the germline V gene (reference sequence). With 7 bases removed from V and 6 bases from J, the gap between germline ends came to 12 bases. The CDR3 sequence is 12 residues long. This CDR3 reads CASMSRESEAFF. The CDR3 DNA is TGTGCCAGTATGTCAAGGGAGTCTGAAGCTTTCTTT. The full variable domain, completed using reference TRBV19 and TRBJ1-1, is DGGITQSPKYLFRKEGQNVTLSCEQNLNHDAMYWYRQDPGQGLRLIYYSQIVNDFQKGDIAEGYSVSREKKESFPLTVTSAQKNPTAFYLCASMSRESEAFFGQGTRLTVV.

This clone showed up just once. The chain recombines TRBV3-1 (or the pseudogene TRBV3-2) with TRBJ1-1; perhaps TRBD1 as D (6 bases). The CDR3 has 14 amino acids. The ends were cut back, 5 bases at V and 2 bases at J, with 12 bases in the middle. From germline, CDR1 is LGHDT and CDR2 YNNKEL (reference sequence). This CDR3 is CASSSQGRNTEAFF. CDR3 coding DNA: TGTGCCAGCAGCTCTCAGGGGAGAAACACTGAAGCTTTCTTT.

On this clone itself: Additional DNA sequences in this sample encode the identical CDR3. This sequence joins TRBV18 and TRBJ2-3, with 7 bases lining up with TRBD1. Germline CDR1 and CDR2: KGHSH and LQKENI. The CDR3 is 15 amino acids. V lost 5 bases, J lost 0 bases, and 5 bases stayed unmatched. The CDR3 spells CASSGTEGSTDTQYF. DNA for the CDR3: TGTGCCAGCTCAGGGACAGAGGGGAGCACAGATACGCAGTATTTT. The full variable domain, with the rest looked up from reference TRBV18 and TRBJ2-3, is NAGVMQNPRHLVRRRGQEARLRCSPMKGHSHVYWYRQLPEEGLKFMVYLQKENIIDESGMPKERFSAEFPKEGPSILRIQQVVRGDSAAYFCASSGTEGSTDTQYFGPGTRLTVL.

The V gene is TRBV5-1, the J gene TRBJ1-4; a weak D match, TRBD1 (5 bases). Trimming pared 4 bases from V and 8 bases from J, leaving 15 bases between. The V gene's germline CDR1 is SGHRS and CDR2 YFSETQ. This CDR3 region has 14 residues. CDR3 residues: CASSAGIMQEKLFF. CDR3 DNA sequence: TGCGCCAGCAGCGCAGGGATAATGCAGGAAAAACTGTTTTTT.

The V call is TRBV6-4, the J call TRBJ1-3; TRBD1 is a possible D gene (6 bases). V shed 3 bases and J shed 2 bases, with 14 bases lying between them. This CDR3 contains 16 residues. Germline V gene sequence: CDR1 MRHNA, CDR2 SNTAGT. This CDR3 is CASSEFAGAAGNTIYF. In DNA, the CDR3 is TGTGCCAGCAGTGAATTCGCAGGGGCTGCTGGAAACACCATATATTTT.

This rearrangement joins TRBV6-5 to TRBJ1-2; TRBD1 aligns across 10 bases. V lost 2 bases to trimming and J lost 4 bases; unmatched junction nucleotides: 4. The CDR3 is made up of 15 amino acids. CDR1 is MNHEY, CDR2 SVGAGI, per germline. CDR3 sequence reads: CASSYTRDRGYGYTF. The DNA for the CDR3 is TGTGCCAGCAGTTACACCCGGGACAGGGGCTATGGCTACACCTTC.

V is TRBV9 and J is TRBJ1-2; a possible D gene is TRBD1 (6 bases). The germline V gene encodes CDR1 SGDLS and CDR2 YYNGEE. The CDR3 is 15 amino acids. The ends were cut back, 0 bases at V and 4 bases at J, with 13 bases in the middle. The CDR3 DNA sequence: TGTGCCAGCAGCGTAGAGGGCAGGGACACCTATGGCTACACCTTC. Protein product: CASSVEGRDTYGYTF.

V gene TRBV29-1 combines with J gene TRBJ1-1; weak D call: TRBD1 (6 bases). CDR3 length equals 14 residues. CDR1 is SQVTM, CDR2 ANQGSEA, per germline. V was clipped by 5 bases and J by 0 bases, with 13 bases between them. DNA of the CDR3: TGCAGCGTTAGATACAGGGCCATGAACACTGAAGCTTTCTTT. Translating it yields CSVRYRAMNTEAFF.